This T cell receptor (beta chain) is drawn from a study of CD8 T cells in Susac syndrome. Study results and limitations: The TCR sequencing and HLA analysis in the study involved a relatively small number of individuals, as the study acknowledged. None of the CD4+ T cell repertoires in Susac syndrome showed clonal expansion.

Only one count was recorded for this clonotype. Its cognate antigen is unknown. The length of the CDR3 is 15 residues. V lost 3 bases to trimming and J lost 7 bases, with 16 bases between them. Germline CDR1 and CDR2: GTSNPN and SVGIG (reference sequence). The RNA, about 0.5 to 1 ug, was put through reverse transcription using random hexamers. TCR beta CDR3 was amplified by immunoSEQ covering 54 Vbeta and 13 Jbeta. MiXCR, applied by TCRdb to the immunoSEQ multiplex PCR reads, yields one record per CDR3 protein. Among approximately 210,000 distinct CDR3 sequences listed, around 93% were seen once. Bulk CD8+ and CD4+ cells came from magnetic negative isolation; CD8+ TEMRA by FACS.

The receptor was isolated from a human donor with Susac syndrome. The sequenced sample was CD4+ T cells from PBMCs. The chain recombines TRBV30 with TRBJ1-6; D remains unclear. CDR3 nucleotides: TGTGCCTGGAGCCTCGGGGTAGGGAGGAATTCACCCCTCCACTTT. Encoded protein: CAWSLGVGRNSPLHF.